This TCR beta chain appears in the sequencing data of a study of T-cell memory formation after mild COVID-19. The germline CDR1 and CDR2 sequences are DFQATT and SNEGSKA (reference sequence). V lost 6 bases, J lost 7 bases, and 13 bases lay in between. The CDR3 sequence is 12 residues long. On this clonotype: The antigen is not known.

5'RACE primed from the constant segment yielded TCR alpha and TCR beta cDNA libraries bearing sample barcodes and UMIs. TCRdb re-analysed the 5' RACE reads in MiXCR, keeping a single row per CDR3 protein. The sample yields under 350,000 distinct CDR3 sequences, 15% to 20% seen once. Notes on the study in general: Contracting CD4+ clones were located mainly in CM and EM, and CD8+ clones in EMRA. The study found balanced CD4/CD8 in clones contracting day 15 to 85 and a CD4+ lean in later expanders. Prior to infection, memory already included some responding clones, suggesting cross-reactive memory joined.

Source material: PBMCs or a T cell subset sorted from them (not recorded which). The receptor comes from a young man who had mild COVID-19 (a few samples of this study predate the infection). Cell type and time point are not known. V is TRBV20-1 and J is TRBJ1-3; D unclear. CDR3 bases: TGCAGTGCCCTAGGACTGGGGAACACCATATATTTT. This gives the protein CSALGLGNTIYF.